The 15 T cell receptor beta chains below all came from one sample that was sequenced in a study of blood T cell repertoires in COVID-19. Clones were sequenced by immunoSEQ multiplex PCR, and TCRdb holds only the in-frame ones, with some missing. This table has under 200,000 clones, approximately 88% appearing once. Sequencing used peripheral blood. The receptor source for this set is a woman aged 80 or older with active or convalescent COVID-19.

This chain connects TRBV6-5 to TRBJ1-1; TRBD1 is a possible D gene (6 bases). Germline CDR1 and CDR2: MNHEY and SVGAGI. Trimming removed 6 bases at V and 2 bases at J, with 16 bases between. The CDR3 has 15 residues. The CDR3 region has the DNA TGTGCCAGCAGACTCGTCCTGGGACAAAACACTGAAGCTTTCTTT. It encodes CASRLVLGQNTEAFF.

This chain joins TRBV7-3 and TRBJ2-1; D is unclear. V lost 2 bases to trimming and J lost 6 bases, with 8 bases between them. The CDR3 spans 13 residues. Germline V gene sequence: CDR1 SGHTA, CDR2 FQGTGA. CDR3 loop: CASSLLGGNEQFF. The CDR3 region has the DNA TGTGCCAGCAGCTTACTCGGCGGCAATGAGCAGTTCTTC.

The genes are TRBV4-3 and TRBJ1-1, with D tentatively TRBD1 (5 bases). The CDR3 is 17 amino acids. V shed 3 bases and J shed 6 bases, with 23 bases lying between them. Germline values: CDR1 LGHNA, CDR2 YSLEER. CDR3 sequence: CASSQTPATDRSSEAFF. CDR3 in DNA: TGCGCCAGCAGCCAGACCCCCGCGACAGATAGGAGTTCTGAAGCTTTCTTT.

The rearrangement joins TRBV7-2 to TRBJ2-3; perhaps TRBD2 as D (6 bases). V was clipped by 8 bases and J by 8 bases, with 8 bases between them. The CDR3 is made up of 10 amino acids. Germline V lookup: CDR1 SGHTA, CDR2 FQGNSA. In DNA, the CDR3 is TGTGCCAGCGCGGAGGGTACGCAGTATTTT. As protein: CASAEGTQYF.

The chain is built from TRBV15 and TRBJ1-5; no firm D call. Between the trimmed V and J ends, which lost 6 bases and 2 bases, there was a span of 20 bases. Germline loops: CDR1 LNHNV, CDR2 YYDKDF (reference sequence). The CDR3 length is 17 residues. CDR3 sequence: CATSPTSEAGGNQPQHF. Written as DNA, the CDR3 is TGTGCCACCAGTCCGACGTCGGAGGCAGGTGGCAATCAGCCCCAGCATTTT.

The gene calls are TRBV30 and TRBJ1-1; TRBD1 is a possible D gene (5 bases). Trimming pared 3 bases from V and 3 bases from J, leaving 11 bases between. Germline V lookup: CDR1 GTSNPN, CDR2 SVGIG (reference sequence). The CDR3 is 13 amino acids. The DNA for the CDR3 is TGTGCCTGGAGAGGCAGGGCGCACACTGAAGCTTTCTTT. Protein product: CAWRGRAHTEAFF. Full variable domain (rest looked up from reference TRBV30 and TRBJ1-1): SQTIHQWPATLVQPVGSPLSLECTVEGTSNPNLYWYRQAAGRGLQLLFYSVGIGQISSEVPQNLSASRPQDRQFILSSKKLLLSDSGFYLCAWRGRAHTEAFFGQGTRLTVV.

The CDR3 DNA follows: TGCAGCGTTGGGGAGGGACCCTATTACGGCTACACCTTC. Translated: CSVGEGPYYGYTF. V usage is TRBV29-1 and J usage is TRBJ1-2, with D possibly being TRBD1 (5 bases). This CDR3 has 13 amino acids. V was clipped by 4 bases and J by 8 bases, with 17 bases between them. CDR1 and CDR2 from the germline V gene are SQVTM and ANQGSEA.

The rearrangement joins TRBV5-1 to TRBJ1-1; D is uncertain. Germline CDR1 reads SGHRS; CDR2 reads YFSETQ. Trimming pared 2 bases from V and 3 bases from J, leaving 8 bases between. The CDR3 spans 13 residues. Written as DNA, the CDR3 is TGCGCCAGCAGCTTCTCCGGGGACACTGAAGCTTTCTTT. Amino acids: CASSFSGDTEAFF.

The V call is TRBV19, the J call TRBJ1-2; D gene uncertain. Germline lookup yields CDR1 LNHDA and CDR2 SQIVND (reference sequence). The CDR3 loop spans 14 amino acids. The germline V and J ends were trimmed by 3 bases and 1 base, with 9 bases remaining between them. CDR3 DNA sequence: TGTGCCAGTAGTATCGGGAGAATTAACTATGGCTACACCTTC. Translating it yields CASSIGRINYGYTF.

The sample holds a few counts of this clone. The V gene is TRBV7-6, the J gene TRBJ2-3; 7 bases are a match to TRBD1. V lost 5 bases, J lost 6 bases, and 11 bases stayed unmatched. This CDR3 contains 15 residues. CDR1 and CDR2 from the germline V gene are SGHVS and FNYEAQ. In DNA form, the CDR3 reads TGTGCCAGCAGCAAAACGGGACAGACGTACGATACGCAGTATTTT. It yields the protein CASSKTGQTYDTQYF.

This chain joins TRBV19 and TRBJ1-1; the D is unclear. Germline loops: CDR1 LNHDA, CDR2 SQIVND (reference sequence). The CDR3 runs 14 residues. Trimming shortened V by 7 bases and J by 6 bases, and 18 bases separated the two germline ends. The CDR3 DNA is TGTGCCAGTAATCCCGGAACCCCTAGCTCTGAAGCTTTCTTT. This sequence encodes CASNPGTPSSEAFF.

The chain carries TRBV18 and TRBJ2-7; 11 bases fit TRBD2. The junction had 4 bases not matched to a gene; V was cut back by 6 bases and J by 3 bases. Germline V gene data show CDR1 as KGHSH and CDR2 as LQKENI. CDR3 length equals 14 residues. CDR3 loop: CASSPSGGYYEQYF. DNA of the CDR3: TGTGCCAGCTCGCCTAGCGGGGGGTACTACGAGCAGTACTTC.

V and J are TRBV9 and TRBJ1-3, with TRBD1 identical over 7 bases. Germline V gives CDR1 SGDLS, CDR2 YYNGEE. The V segment lost 2 bases and the J segment 2 bases; nucleotides outside the gene matches: 4. The CDR3 runs 15 residues. CDR3 sequence: CASSVTQGTGNTIYF. The CDR3 nucleotides are TGTGCCAGCAGCGTTACACAGGGGACTGGAAACACCATATATTTT. The full variable domain, its missing parts supplied by reference TRBV9 and TRBJ1-3, is DSGVTQTPKHLITATGQRVTLRCSPRSGDLSVYWYQQSLDQGLQFLIQYYNGEERAKGNILERFSAQQFPDLHSELNLSSLELGDSALYFCASSVTQGTGNTIYFGEGSWLTVV.

The rearrangement links TRBV18 to TRBJ1-2; 10 positions match TRBD1. Germline V gene sequence: CDR1 KGHSH, CDR2 LQKENI. V shed 2 bases, J shed 5 bases, and the junction held 8 bases outside the gene matches. This CDR3 is 16 amino acids long. The CDR3 reads CASSPSGTGVNYGYTF. In nucleotides, the CDR3 is TGTGCCAGCTCACCATCCGGGACAGGGGTTAATTATGGCTACACCTTC.

Worth noting for this clone: Other DNA sequences in this sample translate to the same CDR3. This chain links TRBV6-5 with TRBJ1-2; no definite D call. This CDR3 spans 11 amino acids. Germline CDR1 reads MNHEY; CDR2 reads SVGAGI. The V end lost 2 bases, the J end lost 8 bases, and 6 bases lay between the germline ends. The CDR3 is CASSYGGGYTF. The CDR3 region has the DNA TGTGCCAGCAGTTACGGTGGCGGCTACACCTTC.